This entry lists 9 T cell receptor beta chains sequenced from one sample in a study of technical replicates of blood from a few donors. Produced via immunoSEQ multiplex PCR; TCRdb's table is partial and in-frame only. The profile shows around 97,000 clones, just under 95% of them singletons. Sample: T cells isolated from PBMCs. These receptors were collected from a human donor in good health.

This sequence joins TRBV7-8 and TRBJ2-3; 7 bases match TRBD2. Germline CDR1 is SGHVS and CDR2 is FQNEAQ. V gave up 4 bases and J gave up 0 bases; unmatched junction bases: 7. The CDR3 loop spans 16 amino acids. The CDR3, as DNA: TGTGCCAGCAGCTCTACTAGCGCCTATAGCACAGATACGCAGTATTTT. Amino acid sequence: CASSSTSAYSTDTQYF.

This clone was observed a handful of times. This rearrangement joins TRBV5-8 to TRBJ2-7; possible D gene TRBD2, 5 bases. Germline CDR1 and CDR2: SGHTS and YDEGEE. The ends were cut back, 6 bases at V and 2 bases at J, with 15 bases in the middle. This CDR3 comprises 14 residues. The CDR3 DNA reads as TGTGCCAGCACCCCCCGCCCGGGAACCTACGAGCAGTACTTC. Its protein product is CASTPRPGTYEQYF.

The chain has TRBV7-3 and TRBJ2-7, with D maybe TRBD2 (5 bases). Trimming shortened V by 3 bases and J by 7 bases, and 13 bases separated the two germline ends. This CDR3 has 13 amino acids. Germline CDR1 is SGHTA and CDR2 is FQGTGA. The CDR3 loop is CASSFDPGREQYF. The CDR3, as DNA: TGTGCCAGCAGCTTCGATCCGGGAAGGGAGCAGTACTTC.

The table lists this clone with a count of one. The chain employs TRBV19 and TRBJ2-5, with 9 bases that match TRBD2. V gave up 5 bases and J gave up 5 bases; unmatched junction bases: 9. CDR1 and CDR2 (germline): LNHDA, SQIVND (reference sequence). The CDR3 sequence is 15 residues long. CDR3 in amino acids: CASSAVREGGETQYF. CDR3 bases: TGTGCCAGTAGTGCAGTGCGGGAGGGCGGGGAGACCCAGTACTTC.

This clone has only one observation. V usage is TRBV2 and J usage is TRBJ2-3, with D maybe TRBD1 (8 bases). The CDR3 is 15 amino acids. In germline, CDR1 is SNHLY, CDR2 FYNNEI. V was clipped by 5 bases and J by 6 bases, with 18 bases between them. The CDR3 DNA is TGTGCCAGCAGTCGGGGCAGCGGGGACAGGGATACGCAGTATTTT. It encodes CASSRGSGDRDTQYF.

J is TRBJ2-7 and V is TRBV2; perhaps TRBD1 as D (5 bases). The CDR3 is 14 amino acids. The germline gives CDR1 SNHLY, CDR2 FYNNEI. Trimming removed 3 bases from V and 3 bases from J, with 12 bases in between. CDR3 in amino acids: CASSDKGVYYEQYF. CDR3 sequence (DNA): TGTGCCAGCAGTGATAAAGGGGTTTACTACGAGCAGTACTTC.

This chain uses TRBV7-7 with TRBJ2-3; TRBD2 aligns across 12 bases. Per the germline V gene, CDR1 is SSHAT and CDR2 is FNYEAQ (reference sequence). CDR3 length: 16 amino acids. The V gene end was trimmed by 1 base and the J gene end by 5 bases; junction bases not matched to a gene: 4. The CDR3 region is CASSLVLAGGIDTQYF. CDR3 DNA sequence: TGTGCCAGCAGCTTAGTACTAGCGGGAGGTATAGATACGCAGTATTTT.

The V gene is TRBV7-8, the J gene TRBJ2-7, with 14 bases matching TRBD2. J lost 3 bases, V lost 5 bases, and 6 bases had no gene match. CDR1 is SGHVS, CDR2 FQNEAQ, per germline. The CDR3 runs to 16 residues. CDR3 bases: TGTGCCAGCAGCGCGGGACTAGCGGGAGTACACTACGAGCAGTACTTC. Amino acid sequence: CASSAGLAGVHYEQYF.

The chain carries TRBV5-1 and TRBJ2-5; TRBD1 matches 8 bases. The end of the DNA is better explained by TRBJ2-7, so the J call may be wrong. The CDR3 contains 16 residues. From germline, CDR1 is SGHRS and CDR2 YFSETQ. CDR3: CASSLASGAGGNEQYF. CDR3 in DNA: TGCGCCAGCAGCTTGGCCTCAGGGGCAGGGGGCAACGAGCAGTACTTC.